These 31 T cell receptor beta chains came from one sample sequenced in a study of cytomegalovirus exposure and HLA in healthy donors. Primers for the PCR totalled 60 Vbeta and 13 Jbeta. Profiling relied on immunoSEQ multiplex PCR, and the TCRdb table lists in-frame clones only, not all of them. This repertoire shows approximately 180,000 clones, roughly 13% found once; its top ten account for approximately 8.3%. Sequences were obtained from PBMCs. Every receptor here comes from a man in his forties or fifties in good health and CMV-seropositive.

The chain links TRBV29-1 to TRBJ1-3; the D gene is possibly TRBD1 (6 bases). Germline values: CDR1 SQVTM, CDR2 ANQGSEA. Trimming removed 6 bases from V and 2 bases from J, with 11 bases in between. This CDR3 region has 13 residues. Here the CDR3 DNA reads TGCAGCGTAGGGGGGGGGACTGGAAACACCATATATTTT. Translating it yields CSVGGGTGNTIYF.

CDR3 DNA sequence: TGTGCCAGCTCGACAGGATCTGGAAACACCATATATTTT. Translated, it gives CASSTGSGNTIYF. The chain couples TRBV18 to TRBJ1-3, with D possibly matching TRBD1 (6 bases). CDR1 is KGHSH, CDR2 LQKENI, per germline. The CDR3 sequence is 13 residues long. V lost 6 bases and J 1 base, leaving 7 bases between the germline ends.

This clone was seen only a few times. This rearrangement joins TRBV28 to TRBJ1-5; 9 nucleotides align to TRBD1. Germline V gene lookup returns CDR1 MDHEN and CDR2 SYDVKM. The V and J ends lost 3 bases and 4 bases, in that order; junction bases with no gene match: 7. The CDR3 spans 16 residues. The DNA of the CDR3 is TGTGCCAGCAGTTTTGAGCGGACAGGGGTGAATCAGCCCCAGCATTTT. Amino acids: CASSFERTGVNQPQHF.

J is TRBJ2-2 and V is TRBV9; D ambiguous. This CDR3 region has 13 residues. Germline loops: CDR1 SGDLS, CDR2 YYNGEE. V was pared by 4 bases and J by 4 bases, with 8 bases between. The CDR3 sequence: CASSLSTTGELFF. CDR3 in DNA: TGTGCCAGCAGCCTTAGCACCACCGGGGAGCTGTTTTTT.

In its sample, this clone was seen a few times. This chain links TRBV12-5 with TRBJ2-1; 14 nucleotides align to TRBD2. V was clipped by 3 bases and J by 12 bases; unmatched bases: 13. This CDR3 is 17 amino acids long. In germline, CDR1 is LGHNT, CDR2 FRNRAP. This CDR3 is CASGLGGTSGGHGRQFF. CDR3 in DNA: TGTGCTAGTGGTTTAGGTGGGACTAGCGGGGGCCACGGGCGGCAGTTCTTC.

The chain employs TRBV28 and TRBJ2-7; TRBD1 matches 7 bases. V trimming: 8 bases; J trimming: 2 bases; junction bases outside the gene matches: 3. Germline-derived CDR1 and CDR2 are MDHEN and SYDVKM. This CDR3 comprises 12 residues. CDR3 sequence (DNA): TGTGCCAGCCGACAGGGTACCTACGAGCAGTACTTC. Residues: CASRQGTYEQYF.

The CDR3 coding sequence is TGTGCCAGCAGCAATTTCCAAGGACAGGATAATTCACCCCTCCACTTT. Its protein product is CASSNFQGQDNSPLHF. V and J are TRBV25-1 and TRBJ1-6; 7 bases map to TRBD1. This CDR3 contains 16 residues. The J segment lost 5 bases and the V segment lost 6 bases, leaving 10 bases of the junction unmatched. Per the germline V gene, CDR1 is MGHDK and CDR2 is SYGVNS.

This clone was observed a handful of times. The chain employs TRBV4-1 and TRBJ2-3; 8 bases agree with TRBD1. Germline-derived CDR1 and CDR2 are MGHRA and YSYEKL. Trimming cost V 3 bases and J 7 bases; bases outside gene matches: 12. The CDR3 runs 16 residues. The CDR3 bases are TGCGCCAGCAGCCAGACAGGGGCGCGAGGAGTGAATACGCAGTATTTT. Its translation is CASSQTGARGVNTQYF.

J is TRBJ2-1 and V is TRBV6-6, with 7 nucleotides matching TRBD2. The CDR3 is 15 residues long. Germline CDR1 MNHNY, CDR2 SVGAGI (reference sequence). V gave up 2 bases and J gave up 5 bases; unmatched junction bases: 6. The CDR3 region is CASSYEASGNNEQFF. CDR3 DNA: TGTGCCAGCAGTTACGAGGCTAGCGGAAACAATGAGCAGTTCTTC.

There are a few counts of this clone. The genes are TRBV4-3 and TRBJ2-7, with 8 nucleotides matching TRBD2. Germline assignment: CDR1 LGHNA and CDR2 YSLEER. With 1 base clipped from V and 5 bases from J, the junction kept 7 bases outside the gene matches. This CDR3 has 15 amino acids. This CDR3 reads CASSQGVSGENEQYF. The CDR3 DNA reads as TGCGCCAGCAGCCAAGGAGTTAGCGGGGAAAACGAGCAGTACTTC.

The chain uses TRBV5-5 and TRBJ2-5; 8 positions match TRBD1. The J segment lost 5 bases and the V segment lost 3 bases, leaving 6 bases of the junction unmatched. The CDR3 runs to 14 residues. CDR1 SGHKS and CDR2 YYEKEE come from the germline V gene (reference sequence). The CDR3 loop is CASSYRTGRETQYF. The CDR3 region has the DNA TGTGCCAGCAGCTACCGGACAGGGAGGGAGACCCAGTACTTC.

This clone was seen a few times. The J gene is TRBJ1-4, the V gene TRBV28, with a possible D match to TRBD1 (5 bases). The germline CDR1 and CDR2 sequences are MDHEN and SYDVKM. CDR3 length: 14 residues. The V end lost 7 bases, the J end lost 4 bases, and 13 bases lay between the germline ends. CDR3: CASIPDRINEKLFF. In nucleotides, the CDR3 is TGTGCCAGCATTCCCGACAGAATTAATGAAAAACTGTTTTTT.

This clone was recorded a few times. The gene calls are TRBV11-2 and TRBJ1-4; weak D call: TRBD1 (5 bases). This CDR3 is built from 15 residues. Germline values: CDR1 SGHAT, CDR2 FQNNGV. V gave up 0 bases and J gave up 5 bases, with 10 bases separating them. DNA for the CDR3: TGTGCCAGCAGCTTAGAGGGGCTCCAAAATGAAAAACTGTTTTTT. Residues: CASSLEGLQNEKLFF.

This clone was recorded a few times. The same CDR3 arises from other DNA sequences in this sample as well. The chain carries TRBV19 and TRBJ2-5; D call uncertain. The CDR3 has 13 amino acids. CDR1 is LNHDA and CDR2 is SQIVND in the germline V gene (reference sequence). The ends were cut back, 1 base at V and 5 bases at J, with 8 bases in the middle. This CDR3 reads CASSIGIQETQYF. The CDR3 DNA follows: TGTGCCAGTAGTATAGGAATCCAGGAGACCCAGTACTTC.

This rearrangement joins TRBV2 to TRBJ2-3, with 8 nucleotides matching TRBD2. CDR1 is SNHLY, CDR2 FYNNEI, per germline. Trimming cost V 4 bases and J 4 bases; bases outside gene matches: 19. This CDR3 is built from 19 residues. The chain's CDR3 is CASSGWGPGGEKAPDTQYF. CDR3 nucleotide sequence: TGTGCCAGCAGTGGGTGGGGGCCGGGAGGGGAAAAGGCCCCAGATACGCAGTATTTT.

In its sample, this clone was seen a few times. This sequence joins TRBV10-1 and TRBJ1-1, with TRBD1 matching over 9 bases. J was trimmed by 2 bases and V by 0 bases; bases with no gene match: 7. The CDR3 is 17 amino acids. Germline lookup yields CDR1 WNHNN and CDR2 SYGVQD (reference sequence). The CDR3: CASSESEKDRGNTEAFF. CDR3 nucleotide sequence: TGCGCCAGCAGTGAGTCGGAAAAGGACAGGGGAAACACTGAAGCTTTCTTT.

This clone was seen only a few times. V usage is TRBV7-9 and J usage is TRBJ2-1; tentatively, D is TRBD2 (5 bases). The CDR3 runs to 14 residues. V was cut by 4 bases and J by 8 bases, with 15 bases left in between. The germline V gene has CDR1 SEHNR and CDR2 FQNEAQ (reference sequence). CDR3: CASSSPVGVDEQFF. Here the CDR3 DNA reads TGTGCCAGCAGCTCTCCGGTCGGGGTCGATGAGCAGTTCTTC.

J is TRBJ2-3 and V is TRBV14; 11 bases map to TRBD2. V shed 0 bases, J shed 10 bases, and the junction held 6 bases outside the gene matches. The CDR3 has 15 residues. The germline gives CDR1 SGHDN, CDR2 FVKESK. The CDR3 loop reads CASSQELAGAVPQYF. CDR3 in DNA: TGTGCCAGCAGCCAAGAACTAGCGGGGGCGGTACCGCAGTATTTT.

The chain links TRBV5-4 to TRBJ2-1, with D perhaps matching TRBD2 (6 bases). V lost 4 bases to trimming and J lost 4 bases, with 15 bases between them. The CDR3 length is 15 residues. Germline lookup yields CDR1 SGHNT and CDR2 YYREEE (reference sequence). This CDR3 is CASSLPVGGYNEQFF. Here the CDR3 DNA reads TGTGCCAGCAGCCTGCCTGTGGGGGGTTACAATGAGCAGTTCTTC.

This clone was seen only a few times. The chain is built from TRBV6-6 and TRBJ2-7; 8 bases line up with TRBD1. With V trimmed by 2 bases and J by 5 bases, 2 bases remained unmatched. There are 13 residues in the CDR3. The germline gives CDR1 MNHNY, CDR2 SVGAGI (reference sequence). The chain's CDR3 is CASSYADRDEQYV. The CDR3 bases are TGTGCCAGCAGTTACGCGGACAGGGACGAGCAGTACGTC.

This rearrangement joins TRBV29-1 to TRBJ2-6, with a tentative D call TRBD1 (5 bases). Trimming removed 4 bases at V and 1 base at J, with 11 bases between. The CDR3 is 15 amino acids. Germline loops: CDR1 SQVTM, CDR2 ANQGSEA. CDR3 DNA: TGCAGCGTTGTACAGGCGCGATCTGGGGCCAACGTCCTGACTTTC. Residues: CSVVQARSGANVLTF.

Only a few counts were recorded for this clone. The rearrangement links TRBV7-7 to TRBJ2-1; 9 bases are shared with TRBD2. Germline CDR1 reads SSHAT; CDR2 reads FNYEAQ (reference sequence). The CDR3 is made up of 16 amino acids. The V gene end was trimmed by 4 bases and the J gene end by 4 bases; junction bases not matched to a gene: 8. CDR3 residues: CASSSKSGGSYNEQFF. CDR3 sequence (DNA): TGTGCCAGCAGCTCCAAAAGCGGGGGGTCTTACAATGAGCAGTTCTTC.

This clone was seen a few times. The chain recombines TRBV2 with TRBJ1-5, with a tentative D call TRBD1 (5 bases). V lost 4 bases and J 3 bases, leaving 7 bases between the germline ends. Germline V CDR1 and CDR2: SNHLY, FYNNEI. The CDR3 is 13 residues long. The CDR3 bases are TGTGCCAGCAGTGTCAGGGTCAATCAGCCCCAGCATTTT. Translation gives CASSVRVNQPQHF.

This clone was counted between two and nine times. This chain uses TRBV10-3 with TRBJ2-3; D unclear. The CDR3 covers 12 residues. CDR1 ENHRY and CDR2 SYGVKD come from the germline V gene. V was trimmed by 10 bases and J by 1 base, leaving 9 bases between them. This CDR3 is CATSAGTDTQYF. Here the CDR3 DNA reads TGTGCCACCTCGGCGGGCACAGATACGCAGTATTTT.

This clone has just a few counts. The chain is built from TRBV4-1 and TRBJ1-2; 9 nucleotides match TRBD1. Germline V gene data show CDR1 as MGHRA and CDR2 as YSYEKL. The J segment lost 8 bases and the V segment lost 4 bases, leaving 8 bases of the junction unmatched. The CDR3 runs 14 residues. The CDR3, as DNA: TGCGCCAGCAGCCTCCAAATCGGGACAGGGGGCTACACCTTC. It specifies CASSLQIGTGGYTF.

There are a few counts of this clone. CDR3 amino acids: CASSLGVRESQYF. CDR3 DNA sequence: TGTGCCAGCAGCTTAGGGGTGCGGGAATCCCAGTACTTC. The V and J genes are TRBV7-2 and TRBJ2-5; D may be TRBD2 (6 bases). This CDR3 is built from 13 residues. CDR1 and CDR2 (germline): SGHTA, FQGNSA. With 1 base removed from V and 9 bases from J, the gap between germline ends came to 12 bases.

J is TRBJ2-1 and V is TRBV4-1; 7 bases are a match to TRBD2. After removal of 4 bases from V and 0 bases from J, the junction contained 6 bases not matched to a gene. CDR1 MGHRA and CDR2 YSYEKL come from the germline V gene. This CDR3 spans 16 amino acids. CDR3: CASSRGGGSSYNEQFF. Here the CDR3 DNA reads TGCGCCAGCAGCCGTGGCGGGGGAAGCTCCTACAATGAGCAGTTCTTC.

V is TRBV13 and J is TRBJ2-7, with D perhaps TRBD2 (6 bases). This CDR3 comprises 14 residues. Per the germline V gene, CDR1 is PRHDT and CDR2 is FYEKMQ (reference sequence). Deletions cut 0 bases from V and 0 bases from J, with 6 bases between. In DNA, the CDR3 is TGTGCCAGCAGCTTAGGCGGGGGCTCCTACGAGCAGTACTTC. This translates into CASSLGGGSYEQYF.

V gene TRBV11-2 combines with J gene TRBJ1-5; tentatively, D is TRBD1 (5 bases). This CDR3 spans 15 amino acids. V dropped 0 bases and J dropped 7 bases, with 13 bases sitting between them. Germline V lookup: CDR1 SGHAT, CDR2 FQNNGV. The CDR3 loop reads CASSLDSRAEQPQHF. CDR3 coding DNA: TGTGCCAGCAGCTTAGATTCCAGGGCGGAGCAGCCCCAGCATTTT.

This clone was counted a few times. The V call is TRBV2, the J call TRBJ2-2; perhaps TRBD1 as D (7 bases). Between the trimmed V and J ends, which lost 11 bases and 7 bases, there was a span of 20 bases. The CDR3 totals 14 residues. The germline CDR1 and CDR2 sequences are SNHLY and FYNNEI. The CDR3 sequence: CAGRRGHFGGELFF. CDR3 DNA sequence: TGTGCCGGACGGAGGGGGCACTTTGGCGGGGAGCTGTTTTTT. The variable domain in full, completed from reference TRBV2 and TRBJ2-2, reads EPEVTQTPSHQVTQMGQEVILRCVPISNHLYFYWYRQILGQKVEFLVSFYNNEISEKSEIFDDQFSVERPDGSNFTLKIRSTKLEDSAMYFCAGRRGHFGGELFFGEGSRLTVL.

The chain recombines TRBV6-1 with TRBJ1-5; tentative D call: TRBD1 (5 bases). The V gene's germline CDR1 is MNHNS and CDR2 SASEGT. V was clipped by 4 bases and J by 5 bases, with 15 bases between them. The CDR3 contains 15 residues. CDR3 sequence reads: CASSARGSPDQPQHF. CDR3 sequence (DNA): TGTGCCAGCAGTGCAAGGGGCTCCCCCGATCAGCCCCAGCATTTT.